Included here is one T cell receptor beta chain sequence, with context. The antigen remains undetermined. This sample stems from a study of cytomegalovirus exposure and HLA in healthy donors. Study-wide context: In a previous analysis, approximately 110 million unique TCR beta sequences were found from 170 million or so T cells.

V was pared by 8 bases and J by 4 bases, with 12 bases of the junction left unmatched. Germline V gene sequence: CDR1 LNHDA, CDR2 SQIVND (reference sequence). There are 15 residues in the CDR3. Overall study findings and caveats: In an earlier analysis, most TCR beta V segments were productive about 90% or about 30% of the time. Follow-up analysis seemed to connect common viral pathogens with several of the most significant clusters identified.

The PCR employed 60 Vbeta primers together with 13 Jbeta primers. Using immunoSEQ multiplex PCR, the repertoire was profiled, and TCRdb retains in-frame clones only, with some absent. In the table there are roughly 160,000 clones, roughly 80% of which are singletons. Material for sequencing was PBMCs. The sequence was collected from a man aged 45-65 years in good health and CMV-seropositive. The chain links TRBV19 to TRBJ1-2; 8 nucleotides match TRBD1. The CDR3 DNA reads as TGTGCCAGTCAGGACAGGGTGGTATTAGGCTATGGCTACACCTTC. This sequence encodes CASQDRVVLGYGYTF.